This TCR beta chain was obtained from a study of cytotoxic CD8 clonotypes in ibrutinib-treated CLL. This CDR3 spans 14 amino acids. The V gene lost 2 bases and the J gene lost 8 bases, with 10 bases spanning the gap. Germline V gene data show CDR1 as KGHSH and CDR2 as LQKENI. Genomic DNA for TCR beta libraries, around 1.9 micrograms, came from cryopreserved PBMCs. This clone was counted a few times. Assay used: immunoSEQ multiplex PCR; TCRdb lists only in-frame clones, some missing. The sample holds tens of thousands of clones, 53% seen once. The sample here was PBMCs, taken after 12 months of ibrutinib treatment. V and J are TRBV18 and TRBJ1-6; unclear D gene. The receptor was derived from a human donor with chronic lymphocytic leukemia. The CDR3 sequence: CASSPTMEDSPLHF. The CDR3 nucleotides read TGTGCCAGCTCACCAACGATGGAAGATTCACCCCTCCACTTT.